This passage covers 23 T cell receptor beta chains from one sample sequenced in a study of CD8 T cells in Susac syndrome (dated 2019 in TCRdb). The library was generated by the immunoSEQ multiplex PCR assay. RNA was extracted using the RNeasy kit, and about 0.45 to 1 microgram was reverse transcribed with random hexamers. TCRdb trimmed public reads at Q25 via fastp, called clones via MiXCR and kept in-frame beta chains. Here each entry gathers all rows of one CDR3 protein and keeps the most common genes and DNA. The sample table lists nearly 110,000 distinct CDR3 sequences, less than 95% of them with a count of one. The ten biggest clones cover 0.4% to 0.5% of the sample. The sample comprised CD8+ T cells from PBMCs. The receptor set was obtained from a human donor with Susac syndrome.

J is TRBJ2-7 and V is TRBV7-6, with 8 bases aligning to TRBD2. Germline V gene lookup returns CDR1 SGHVS and CDR2 FNYEAQ. With 6 bases clipped from V and 0 bases from J, the junction kept 10 bases outside the gene matches. The CDR3 is 16 residues long. The CDR3: CASSSKRGLGSYEQYF. CDR3 nucleotides: TGTGCCAGCAGTTCCAAGCGGGGGCTCGGCTCCTACGAGCAGTACTTC.

This sequence joins TRBV7-9 and TRBJ1-1; D uncertain. Between the trimmed V and J ends, which lost 4 bases and 10 bases, there was a span of 4 bases. Germline assignment: CDR1 SEHNR and CDR2 FQNEAQ (reference sequence). The CDR3 runs to 9 residues. This chain's CDR3 is CASSYGAFF. As DNA, the CDR3 is TGTGCCAGCAGCTACGGAGCTTTCTTT. The full variable domain, with the rest looked up from reference TRBV7-9 and TRBJ1-1, is DTGVSQNPRHKITKRGQNVTFRCDPISEHNRLYWYRQTLGQGPEFLTYFQNEAQLEKSRLLSDRFSAERPKGSFSTLEIQRTEQGDSAMYLCASSYGAFFGQGTRLTVV.

This clonotype was observed a handful of times. The chain employs TRBV12-5 and TRBJ1-1; no firm D call. Germline V gene sequence: CDR1 LGHNT, CDR2 FRNRAP. The CDR3 is made up of 11 amino acids. Trimming took 6 bases from V and 4 from J, leaving 6 bases between them. The CDR3 DNA is TGTGCTAGTGGGCGGGGCACTGAAGCTTTCTTT. Encoded protein: CASGRGTEAFF. Variable domain in full (rest from reference TRBV12-5 and TRBJ1-1): DARVTQTPRHKVTEMGQEVTMRCQPILGHNTVFWYRQTMMQGLELLAYFRNRAPLDDSGMPKDRFSAEMPDATLATLKIQPSEPRDSAVYFCASGRGTEAFFGQGTRLTVV.

The chain couples TRBV7-2 to TRBJ2-1, with D hard to call. The ends were cut back, 1 base at V and 9 bases at J, with 4 bases in the middle. Per the germline V gene, CDR1 is SGHTA and CDR2 is FQGNSA. CDR3 length equals 11 residues. The DNA for the CDR3 is TGTGCCAGCAGCTTAGACGCTGAGCAGTTCTTC. The encoded protein is CASSLDAEQFF.

The count of this clonotype is one. The chain is built from TRBV29-1 and TRBJ2-2, with D possibly called TRBD1 or TRBD2 (6 bases each). Trimming left V 5 bases short and J 7 bases short, with 17 bases between. Per the germline V gene, CDR1 is SQVTM and CDR2 is ANQGSEA. The CDR3 consists of 14 residues. Here the CDR3 reads CSVYGGHLGGELFF. As DNA, the CDR3 is TGCAGCGTTTATGGGGGGCACTTAGGCGGGGAGCTGTTTTTT.

J is TRBJ2-1 and V is TRBV19; D is unresolved. The CDR3 is 11 residues long. The V end lost 1 base, the J end lost 8 bases, and 3 bases lay between the germline ends. CDR1 and CDR2 (germline): LNHDA, SQIVND (reference sequence). CDR3 DNA: TGTGCCAGTAGTATAGGGGATGAGCAGTTCTTC. This sequence encodes CASSIGDEQFF.

The chain links TRBV21-1 to TRBJ2-7; TRBD1, as called in the table, went unchecked against the DNA. TRBV21-1 is deemed a pseudogene. CDR3 length equals 14 residues. The chain's CDR3 is CASRPGQGNGEQYF. The CDR3 DNA follows: TGTGCCAGCAGACCCGGACAGGGGAACGGCGAGCAGTACTTC.

V and J are TRBV27 and TRBJ1-3, with D possibly being TRBD1 (6 bases). Germline CDR1 is MNHEY and CDR2 is SMNVEV (reference sequence). Between the trimmed V and J ends, which lost 4 bases and 0 bases, there was a span of 10 bases. The CDR3 loop spans 15 amino acids. CDR3 nucleotides: TGTGCCAGCAGTTCCCTGACAGGCTCTGGAAACACCATATATTTT. This codes for CASSSLTGSGNTIYF.

V is TRBV20-1 and J is TRBJ2-5; 7 bases are shared with TRBD2. Germline values: CDR1 DFQATT, CDR2 SNEGSKA (reference sequence). This CDR3 has 12 amino acids. The chain's CDR3 is CTPGGGQETQYF. CDR3 DNA: TGCACCCCGGGGGGAGGACAAGAGACCCAGTACTTC.

This clonotype has a single count. The chain links TRBV13 to TRBJ1-2; D unclear. The V end lost 0 bases, the J end lost 6 bases, and 14 bases lay between the germline ends. This CDR3 region has 15 residues. The germline V gene has CDR1 PRHDT and CDR2 FYEKMQ (reference sequence). This CDR3 reads CASSLGVSSGDGYTF. The CDR3 region has the DNA TGTGCCAGCAGCTTAGGAGTCAGCTCCGGGGATGGCTACACCTTC.

The chain combines TRBV6-5 with TRBJ2-2, with 8 bases fitting TRBD1. CDR1 is MNHEY and CDR2 is SVGAGI in the germline V gene. The ends lost 5 bases at V and 4 bases at J; junction bases unmatched: 3. This CDR3 comprises 14 residues. CDR3 DNA sequence: TGTGCCAGCAGTCCAGGGGGCACCACCGGGGAGCTGTTTTTT. Protein product: CASSPGGTTGELFF.

The gene calls are TRBV5-4 and TRBJ1-2; D unresolved. The CDR3 runs 16 residues. Per germline, CDR1 SGHNT and CDR2 YYREEE (reference sequence). V was trimmed by 4 bases and J by 4 bases, leaving 20 bases between them. CDR3 DNA sequence: TGTGCCAGCAGCACGTGGGCGCTGGACGGAATCTATGGCTACACCTTC. Translating it yields CASSTWALDGIYGYTF.

The rearrangement uses TRBV19 and TRBJ2-1; TRBD2 aligns across 13 bases. V lost 6 bases and J lost 3; bases outside the gene matches: 8. Looked up from germline, CDR1 is LNHDA and CDR2 is SQIVND (reference sequence). This CDR3 is 17 amino acids long. The chain's CDR3 is CASRTSGGTLGYNEQFF. The CDR3 DNA is TGTGCCAGTAGGACTAGCGGGGGGACCCTTGGCTACAATGAGCAGTTCTTC.

The V gene is TRBV5-4, the J gene TRBJ1-1; 7 bases line up with TRBD1. The CDR3 loop spans 17 amino acids. Per germline, CDR1 SGHNT and CDR2 YYREEE (reference sequence). With V trimmed by 0 bases and J by 0 bases, 8 bases remained unmatched. The CDR3 protein is CASSLGPGQLMNTEAFF. The CDR3 nucleotides are TGTGCCAGCAGCTTGGGACCGGGACAGCTCATGAACACTGAAGCTTTCTTT.

The rearrangement joins TRBV20-1 to TRBJ2-3, with D perhaps being TRBD1 or TRBD2 (5 bases each). The CDR3 has 15 amino acids. The ends were cut back, 5 bases at V and 0 bases at J, with 15 bases in the middle. CDR1 is DFQATT, CDR2 SNEGSKA, per germline (reference sequence). CDR3 bases: TGCAGTGCTGGCTGGGGGACCTCTAGCACAGATACGCAGTATTTT. This translates into CSAGWGTSSTDTQYF.

J is TRBJ2-7 and V is TRBV27; TRBD1 is a possible D gene (5 bases). This CDR3 region has 14 residues. Germline V lookup: CDR1 MNHEY, CDR2 SMNVEV (reference sequence). V lost 3 bases, J lost 3 bases, and 12 bases lay in between. The CDR3 here is CASSLQGTLYEQYF. The CDR3 DNA sequence: TGTGCCAGCAGTTTGCAGGGTACCCTCTACGAGCAGTACTTC.

The J gene is TRBJ2-2, the V gene TRBV11-3, with D possibly TRBD2 on 5 matching bases. V shed 4 bases and J shed 5 bases, with 8 bases lying between them. The CDR3 extends over 13 amino acids. Germline lookup yields CDR1 SGHNT and CDR2 YENEEA. CDR3 in DNA: TGTGCCAGCAGCTCGCGGGCGACCGGGGAGCTGTTTTTT. The encoded protein is CASSSRATGELFF.

The rearrangement joins TRBV2 to TRBJ2-7; D not certain. The CDR3 length is 12 residues. Trimming removed 3 bases from V and 2 bases from J, with 5 bases in between. The germline CDR1 and CDR2 sequences are SNHLY and FYNNEI. Here the CDR3 DNA reads TGTGCCAGCAGTGACAACGCCTACGAGCAGTACTTC. Protein: CASSDNAYEQYF.

The chain carries TRBV27 and TRBJ1-5; D gene ambiguous. Germline values: CDR1 MNHEY, CDR2 SMNVEV (reference sequence). The CDR3 is 14 residues long. V lost 3 bases and J lost 7, with 13 bases in between. The CDR3 DNA reads TGTGCCAGCAGTTTTGGAGGGTCCGACCAGCCCCAGCATTTT. This encodes CASSFGGSDQPQHF.

The rearrangement uses TRBV6-2 or TRBV6-3 and TRBJ1-1; D is unclear. Looked up from germline, CDR1 is MNHEY and CDR2 is SVGEGT. The CDR3 is 12 amino acids. Trimming cost V 0 bases and J 8 bases, with 7 bases left between them. This CDR3 reads CASSYSFVEAFF. As DNA, the CDR3 is TGTGCCAGCAGTTACTCGTTCGTGGAAGCTTTCTTT.

The V call is TRBV27, the J call TRBJ2-7; the match to TRBD1 covers 9 bases. The V gene's germline CDR1 is MNHEY and CDR2 SMNVEV (reference sequence). J gave up 13 bases and V 5 bases, and 12 bases lay outside the gene matches. This CDR3 has 13 residues. The chain's CDR3 is CASSLNPRTGAYF. The CDR3 DNA is TGTGCCAGCAGTCTGAACCCCCGGACAGGGGCTTACTTC.

The rearrangement uses TRBV13 and TRBJ2-3; 14 bases match TRBD2. The CDR3 has 16 residues. Trimming took 4 bases from V and 6 from J; bases not matched to a gene: 6. Germline V lookup: CDR1 PRHDT, CDR2 FYEKMQ (reference sequence). The chain's CDR3 is CASSYRTSGGFDTQYF. The DNA for the CDR3 is TGTGCCAGCAGCTACCGGACTAGCGGGGGGTTCGATACGCAGTATTTT.

The chain uses TRBV10-3 and TRBJ2-7; D call uncertain. V was trimmed by 4 bases and J by 7 bases, leaving 8 bases between them. CDR1 is ENHRY and CDR2 is SYGVKD in the germline V gene. The CDR3 length is 11 residues. The DNA of the CDR3 is TGTGCCATCAGTGGAACTCGAGAGCAGTACTTC. Its protein is CAISGTREQYF.